This T cell receptor beta chain was sequenced during a study of T-cell reconstitution after alpha-beta-depleted transplantation in children. Whole-study results and caveats: Where alpha-beta T cells came from about two months after transplant was reportedly several hundred expanded graft clones. Elevated TCRbeta diversity at day 60 was traced, in some patients, to surviving recipient T cells and thymic progenitors. It was newly produced T cells that mostly accounted for T-cell counts and diversity one year after transplant.

Preparation of the TCRbeta library used unique molecular identifiers. TCRdb re-called the PCR reads with MiXCR, one entry per CDR3 protein. The sample lists around 270,000 distinct CDR3 sequences, roughly 7.8% occurring once. The V gene lost 0 bases and the J gene lost 4 bases, with 11 bases spanning the gap. Per the germline V gene, CDR1 is SGHRS and CDR2 is YFSETQ. This CDR3 contains 15 residues. A few counts support this clonotype. As yet, its antigen is unknown. Source: peripheral blood, taken 360 days after TCRalphabeta/CD19-depleted stem cell transplant. The V gene is TRBV5-1, the J gene TRBJ2-1; D is perhaps TRBD1 (5 bases). The sequence was collected from a female patient aged 2-9 years who had a stem cell transplant for Fanconi anemia, so the T cells may come from the graft donor. The CDR3 is CASSLDWGRYNEQFF. CDR3 in DNA: TGCGCCAGCAGCTTGGACTGGGGCAGGTACAATGAGCAGTTCTTC.